A selection of T cell receptor beta chains follows, all from one sample in a study of control samples from healthy donors and cancer patients. This table comes from immunoSEQ multiplex PCR, and its TCRdb copy is limited to in-frame clones, with some not included. The sample lists roughly 100,000 clones; 92% were seen once. Specimen: blood. The receptors shown here come from a woman aged 18-29 years in good health. The CDR3 runs from the conserved cysteine through the conserved F or W. A D gene is named only where the DNA matches it firmly. Not every row has a clone size; where given, it reads once, few, many or a size class.

j_call d_call clone_size v_call cdr3_aa cdr3_nt
TRBJ2-1 TRBD1 . TRBV2 CASSIGQALSSYNEQFF TGTGCCAGCAGTATTGGACAGGCGCTCAGCTCCTACAATGAGCAGTTCTTC
TRBJ2-3 TRBD2 . TRBV6-6 CASSAGGFADTQYF TGTGCCAGCTCGGCGGGGGGGTTTGCAGATACGCAGTATTTT
TRBJ2-7 TRBD1 . TRBV13 CASSIRQGLYEQYF TGTGCCAGCAGCATCAGACAGGGCCTATACGAGCAGTACTTC
TRBJ2-7 . . TRBV7-9 CASSFWDLGYEQYF TGTGCCAGCAGCTTTTGGGATTTGGGCTACGAGCAGTACTTC
TRBJ1-1 . . TRBV29-1 CSVDPGAGDGRTFF TGCAGCGTTGATCCCGGGGCAGGGGATGGGCGAACTTTCTTT
TRBJ2-2 . . TRBV30 CAWARVSGELFF TGTGCCTGGGCCCGTGTATCCGGGGAGCTGTTTTTT
TRBJ1-2 TRBD1 once TRBV5-4 CASSLTGGNYGYTF TGTGCCAGCAGCTTGACAGGGGGAAACTATGGCTACACCTTC
TRBJ2-1 TRBD2 . TRBV7-3 CASSPGTSGTVNEQFF TGTGCCAGCAGCCCGGGGACTAGCGGCACAGTCAATGAGCAGTTCTTC
TRBJ1-2 . . TRBV18 CASSPTPPGYGYTF TGTGCCAGCTCACCTACTCCTCCGGGGTATGGCTACACCTTC
TRBJ2-6 . . TRBV6-2/TRBV6-3 CASSDAQGAGANVLTF TGTGCCAGCAGTGACGCACAGGGAGCTGGGGCCAACGTCCTGACTTTC
TRBJ1-3 . once TRBV20-1 CSASRANENTIYF TGCAGTGCTAGTAGGGCTAATGAAAACACCATATATTTT
TRBJ1-1 . . TRBV6-5 CASSYRGGSAFF TGTGCCAGCAGTTATCGGGGTGGGTCAGCTTTCTTT
TRBJ1-4 . . TRBV4-2 CASSQDPRGQEKLFF TGTGCCAGCAGCCAAGATCCCCGGGGGCAAGAAAAACTGTTTTTT
TRBJ1-6 . . TRBV4-2 CASSQDSIGPVYNSPLHF TGTGCCAGCAGCCAAGATTCCATTGGACCGGTCTATAATTCACCCCTCCACTTT
TRBJ2-1 . . TRBV19 CASSSGGSSYNEQFF TGTGCCAGTAGTTCCGGAGGGAGCTCCTACAATGAGCAGTTCTTC
TRBJ2-1 TRBD2 . TRBV4-2 CASSQKGRPSGRNEQFF TGTGCCAGCAGCCAAAAGGGTCGTCCTAGCGGTAGGAATGAGCAGTTCTTC
TRBJ2-5 TRBD2 . TRBV29-1 CSVAKWGGETQYF TGCAGCGTTGCAAAATGGGGAGGGGAGACCCAGTACTTC
TRBJ1-5 TRBD1 . TRBV4-1 CASSQADRAGQPQHF TGCGCCAGCAGCCAGGCCGACAGGGCTGGGCAGCCCCAGCATTTT
TRBJ2-7 TRBD2 . TRBV7-2 CASSISGALGEQYF TGTGCCAGCAGCATTAGCGGGGCCCTAGGCGAGCAGTACTTC
TRBJ2-2 TRBD1 . TRBV9 CASSVWGSGTGETGELFF TGTGCCAGCAGCGTCTGGGGGTCCGGGACAGGGGAAACCGGGGAGCTGTTTTTT
TRBJ1-1 . . TRBV7-6 CASSKWGMAANTEAFF TGTGCCAGCAGTAAATGGGGAATGGCTGCGAACACTGAAGCTTTCTTT
TRBJ2-1 TRBD2 . TRBV24-1 CATSGTSGNEQFF TGTGCCACCAGTGGGACTAGCGGCAATGAGCAGTTCTTC
TRBJ2-2 . . TRBV9 CASSNRVTGELFF TGTGCCAGCAGCAACAGGGTCACCGGGGAGCTGTTTTTT
TRBJ2-1 TRBD2 once TRBV5-1 CASSQPRLAGVGSYNEQFF TGCGCCAGCAGCCAACCCCGACTAGCGGGGGTCGGCTCCTACAATGAGCAGTTCTTC
TRBJ1-1 TRBD1 . TRBV12-5 CASGWGQGMNTEAFF TGTGCTAGTGGTTGGGGACAGGGAATGAACACTGAAGCTTTCTTT
TRBJ2-7 TRBD1 . TRBV3-1/TRBV3-2 CASSARGQGDEQYF TGTGCCAGCAGCGCAAGGGGTCAGGGGGACGAGCAGTACTTC
TRBJ2-7 TRBD2 . TRBV19 CASSIAVSGGLYEQYF TGTGCCAGTAGTATAGCCGTTAGCGGGGGACTCTACGAGCAGTACTTC
TRBJ2-5 . . TRBV9 CASSAALFRGSQETQYF TGTGCCAGCAGCGCCGCTTTGTTTCGGGGCTCTCAAGAGACCCAGTACTTC
TRBJ2-7 TRBD2 . TRBV28 CASSPRGLAGGPSYEQYF TGTGCCAGCAGTCCAAGAGGGCTAGCGGGGGGGCCCTCCTACGAGCAGTACTTC
TRBJ2-3 . . TRBV4-1 CASSQPRGSGDTQYF TGCGCCAGCAGCCAGCCCAGGGGAAGTGGAGATACGCAGTATTTT
TRBJ2-3 TRBD2 . TRBV20-1 CSASGLAGWAQYF TGCAGTGCTAGTGGATTAGCGGGGTGGGCGCAGTATTTT
TRBJ1-1 TRBD1 . TRBV5-1 CASLRQGAISNTEAFF TGCGCCAGTCTCAGACAGGGGGCTATTTCGAACACTGAAGCTTTCTTT
TRBJ2-2 . . TRBV6-5 CAGRQVNTGELFF TGTGCCGGGAGACAGGTGAACACCGGGGAGCTGTTTTTT
TRBJ2-5 . . TRBV19 CASSISPSQVRGETQYF TGTGCCAGTAGTATATCCCCGTCGCAGGTGCGAGGGGAGACCCAGTACTTC
TRBJ2-1 TRBD2 few TRBV2 CASREIQLAGGGEQFF TGTGCCAGCAGGGAAATCCAGCTAGCGGGAGGGGGTGAGCAGTTCTTC
TRBJ1-2 . . TRBV14 CASSQDRGINYGYTF TGTGCCAGCAGCCAAGACAGGGGCATTAACTATGGCTACACCTTC
TRBJ1-4 TRBD1 . TRBV7-8 CASSPRRQGAIEKLFF TGTGCCAGCAGCCCCCGTAGACAGGGGGCGATTGAAAAACTGTTTTTT
TRBJ2-2 TRBD1 . TRBV5-6 CASSRDRITGELFF TGTGCCAGCAGCCGGGACAGGATCACCGGGGAGCTGTTTTTT
TRBJ1-5 . . TRBV12-3/TRBV12-4 CASSLSGKQPQHF TGTGCCAGCAGTTTAAGTGGGAAGCAGCCCCAGCATTTT
TRBJ2-3 . . TRBV6-2/TRBV6-3 CASSYGGLSTDTQYF TGTGCCAGCAGTTACGGCGGACTTAGCACAGATACGCAGTATTTT
TRBJ1-1 . . TRBV11-3 CASSLEGGKNTEAFF TGTGCCAGCAGCTTAGAGGGAGGTAAGAACACTGAAGCTTTCTTT
TRBJ1-2 . . TRBV11-2 CASSPEGYGYTF TGTGCCAGCAGCCCGGAGGGCTATGGCTACACCTTC
TRBJ1-2 . once TRBV19 CASTPTENYGYTF TGTGCCAGTACACCGACAGAAAACTATGGCTACACCTTC
TRBJ2-7 . . TRBV5-1 CASSSTYEQYF TGCGCCAGCAGCTCTACCTACGAGCAGTACTTC
TRBJ2-3 . . TRBV6-2/TRBV6-3 CASSYGAGRADTQYF TGTGCCAGCAGTTACGGGGCGGGACGGGCAGATACGCAGTATTTT
TRBJ2-4 TRBD2 . TRBV7-6 CASSLGGLAGPKNIQYF TGTGCCAGCAGCTTAGGGGGACTAGCGGGGCCCAAAAACATTCAGTACTTC
TRBJ2-2 . . TRBV24-1 CATSDLTGNTGELFF TGTGCCACCAGTGACCTGACAGGCAACACCGGGGAGCTGTTTTTT
TRBJ1-4 . . TRBV10-1 CASRRTDPNEKLFF TGCGCCAGCAGGAGGACAGATCCTAATGAAAAACTGTTTTTT
TRBJ1-2 . . TRBV12-2 CASRSYTYRPGTGVLVSGYTF TGTGCAAGTCGCTCTTACACTTACCGCCCCGGGACAGGGGTACTAGTTAGTGGCTACACCTTC
TRBJ2-5 TRBD1 . TRBV6-5 CASRQQRQGLETQYF TGTGCCAGCAGACAACAAAGACAGGGTTTGGAGACCCAGTACTTC